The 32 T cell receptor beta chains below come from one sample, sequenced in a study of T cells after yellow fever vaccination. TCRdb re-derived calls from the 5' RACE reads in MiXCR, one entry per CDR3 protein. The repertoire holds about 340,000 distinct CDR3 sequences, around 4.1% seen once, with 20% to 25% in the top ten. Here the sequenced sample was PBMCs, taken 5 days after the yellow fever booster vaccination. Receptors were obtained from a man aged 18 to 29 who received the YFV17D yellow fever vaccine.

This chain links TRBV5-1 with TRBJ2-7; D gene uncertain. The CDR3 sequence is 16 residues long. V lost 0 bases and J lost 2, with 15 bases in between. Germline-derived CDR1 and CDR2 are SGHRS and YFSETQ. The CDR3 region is CASSLAGQEPPYEQYF. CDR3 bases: TGCGCCAGCAGCTTGGCCGGCCAGGAACCCCCCTACGAGCAGTACTTC. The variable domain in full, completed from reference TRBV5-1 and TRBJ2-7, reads KAGVTQTPRYLIKTRGQQVTLSCSPISGHRSVSWYQQTPGQGLQFLFEYFSETQRNKGNFPGRFSGRQFSNSRSEMNVSTLELGDSALYLCASSLAGQEPPYEQYFGPGTRLTVT.

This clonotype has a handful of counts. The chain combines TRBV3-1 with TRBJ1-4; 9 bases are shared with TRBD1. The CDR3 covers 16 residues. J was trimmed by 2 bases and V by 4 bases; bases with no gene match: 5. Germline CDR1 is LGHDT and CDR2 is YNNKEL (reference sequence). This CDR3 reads CASSLLGTGTNEKLFF. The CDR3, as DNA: TGTGCCAGCAGCCTTCTCGGGACAGGGACTAATGAAAAACTGTTTTTT.

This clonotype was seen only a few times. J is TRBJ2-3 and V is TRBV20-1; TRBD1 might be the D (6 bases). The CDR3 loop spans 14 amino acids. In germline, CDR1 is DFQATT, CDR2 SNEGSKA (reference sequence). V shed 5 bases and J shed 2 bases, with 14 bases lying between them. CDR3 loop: CSAYRDTTTDTQYF. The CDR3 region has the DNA TGCAGTGCTTACCGGGACACGACCACAGATACGCAGTATTTT.

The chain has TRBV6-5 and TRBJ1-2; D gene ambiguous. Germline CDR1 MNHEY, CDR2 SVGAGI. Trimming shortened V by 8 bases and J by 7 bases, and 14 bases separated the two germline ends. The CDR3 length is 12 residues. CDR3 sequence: CASGYLSGGYTF. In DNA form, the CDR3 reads TGTGCCAGCGGCTACCTGTCCGGTGGCTACACCTTC.

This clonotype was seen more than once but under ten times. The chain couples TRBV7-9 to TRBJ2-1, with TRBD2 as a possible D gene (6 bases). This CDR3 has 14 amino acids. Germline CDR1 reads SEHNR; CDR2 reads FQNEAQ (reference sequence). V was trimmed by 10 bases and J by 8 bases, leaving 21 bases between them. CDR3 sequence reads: CAKPPGPREDEQFF. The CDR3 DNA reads TGTGCCAAACCACCGGGCCCCAGGGAGGATGAGCAGTTCTTC.

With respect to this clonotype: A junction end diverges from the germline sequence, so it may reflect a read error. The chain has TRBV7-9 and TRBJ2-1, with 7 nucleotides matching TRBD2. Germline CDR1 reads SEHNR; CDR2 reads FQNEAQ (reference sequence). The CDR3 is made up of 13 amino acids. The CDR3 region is CDSSSIWGGEQFF. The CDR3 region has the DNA TGTGACAGCAGCTCAATTTGGGGGGGTGAGCAGTTCTTC.

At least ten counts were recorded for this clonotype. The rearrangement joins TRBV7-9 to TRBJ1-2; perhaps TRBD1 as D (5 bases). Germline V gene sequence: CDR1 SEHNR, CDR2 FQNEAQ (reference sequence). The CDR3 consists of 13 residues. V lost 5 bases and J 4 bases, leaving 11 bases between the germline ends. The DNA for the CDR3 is TGTGCCAGCAGCGACACTGGGGGCTATGGCTACACCTTC. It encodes CASSDTGGYGYTF.

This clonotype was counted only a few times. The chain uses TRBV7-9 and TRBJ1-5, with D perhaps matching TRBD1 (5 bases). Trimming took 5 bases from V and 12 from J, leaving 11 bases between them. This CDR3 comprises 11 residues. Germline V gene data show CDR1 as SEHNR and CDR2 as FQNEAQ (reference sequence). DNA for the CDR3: TGTGCCAGCAGCGCGGACACCATCCAGCATTTT. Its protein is CASSADTIQHF.

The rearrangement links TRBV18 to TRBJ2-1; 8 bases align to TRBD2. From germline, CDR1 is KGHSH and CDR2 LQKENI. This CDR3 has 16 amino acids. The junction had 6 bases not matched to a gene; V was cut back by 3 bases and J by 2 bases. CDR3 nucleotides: TGTGCCAGCTCACCTAGTAGCGGGGCCCCCTACAATGAGCAGTTCTTC. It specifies CASSPSSGAPYNEQFF.

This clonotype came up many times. The CDR3 DNA is TGCGCCAGCAGCTTGCAAAGGACAGATACGCAGTATTTT. Translation: CASSLQRTDTQYF. V usage is TRBV5-1 and J usage is TRBJ2-3; D gene ambiguous. Germline V gene data show CDR1 as SGHRS and CDR2 as YFSETQ. V lost 1 base and J 3 bases, leaving 6 bases between the germline ends. There are 13 residues in the CDR3.

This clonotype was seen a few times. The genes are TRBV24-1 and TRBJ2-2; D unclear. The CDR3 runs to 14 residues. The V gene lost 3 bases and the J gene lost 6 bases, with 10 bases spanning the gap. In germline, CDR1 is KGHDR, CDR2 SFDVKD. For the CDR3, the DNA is TGTGCCACCAGTGATCCCTTCCCGCCCGGGGAGCTGTTTTTT. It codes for CATSDPFPPGELFF.

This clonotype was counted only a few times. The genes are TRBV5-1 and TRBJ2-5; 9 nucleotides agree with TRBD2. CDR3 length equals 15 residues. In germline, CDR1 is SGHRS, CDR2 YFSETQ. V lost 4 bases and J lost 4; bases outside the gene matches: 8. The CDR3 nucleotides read TGCGCCAGCAGCCGTTCTAGCGGGGCGGTAGAGACCCAGTACTTC. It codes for CASSRSSGAVETQYF. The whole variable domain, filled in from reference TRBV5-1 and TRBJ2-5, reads KAGVTQTPRYLIKTRGQQVTLSCSPISGHRSVSWYQQTPGQGLQFLFEYFSETQRNKGNFPGRFSGRQFSNSRSEMNVSTLELGDSALYLCASSRSSGAVETQYFGPGTRLLVL.

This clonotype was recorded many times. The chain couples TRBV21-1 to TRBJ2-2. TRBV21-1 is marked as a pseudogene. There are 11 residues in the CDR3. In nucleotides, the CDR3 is TGTGCCAGCTGGGATGCAAGGGGGCTGTTTTTT. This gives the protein CASWDARGLFF.

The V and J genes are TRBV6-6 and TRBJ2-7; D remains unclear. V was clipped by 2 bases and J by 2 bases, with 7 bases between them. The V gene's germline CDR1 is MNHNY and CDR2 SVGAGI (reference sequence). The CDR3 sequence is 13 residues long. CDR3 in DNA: TGTGCCAGCAGTTACAGGGCAGCCTACGAGCAGTACTTC. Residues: CASSYRAAYEQYF.

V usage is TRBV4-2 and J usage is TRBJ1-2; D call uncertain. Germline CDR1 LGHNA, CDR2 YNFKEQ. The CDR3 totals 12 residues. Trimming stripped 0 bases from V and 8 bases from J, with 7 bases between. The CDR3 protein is CASSQDTVGYTF. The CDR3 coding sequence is TGTGCCAGCAGCCAAGATACGGTGGGCTACACCTTC.

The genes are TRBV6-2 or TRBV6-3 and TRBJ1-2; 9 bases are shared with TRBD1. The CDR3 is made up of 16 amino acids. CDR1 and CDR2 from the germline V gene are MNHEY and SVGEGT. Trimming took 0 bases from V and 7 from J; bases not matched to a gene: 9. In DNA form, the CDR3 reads TGTGCCAGCAGTTACTCGATCCTGGGGACAGGGAGTGGCTACACCTTC. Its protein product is CASSYSILGTGSGYTF.

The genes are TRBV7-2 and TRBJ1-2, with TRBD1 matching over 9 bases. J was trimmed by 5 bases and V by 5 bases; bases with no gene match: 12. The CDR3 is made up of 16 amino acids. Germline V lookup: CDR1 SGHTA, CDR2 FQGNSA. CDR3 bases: TGTGCCAGCAGCCCAGCCGGGACAGGGAAGAGGTATGGCTACACCTTC. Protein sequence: CASSPAGTGKRYGYTF.

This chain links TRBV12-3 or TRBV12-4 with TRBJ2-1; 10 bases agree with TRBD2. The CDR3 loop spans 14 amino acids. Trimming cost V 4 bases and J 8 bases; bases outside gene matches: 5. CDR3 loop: CASSSGTSADEQFF. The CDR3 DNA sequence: TGTGCCAGCAGTTCCGGGACTAGCGCCGATGAGCAGTTCTTC.

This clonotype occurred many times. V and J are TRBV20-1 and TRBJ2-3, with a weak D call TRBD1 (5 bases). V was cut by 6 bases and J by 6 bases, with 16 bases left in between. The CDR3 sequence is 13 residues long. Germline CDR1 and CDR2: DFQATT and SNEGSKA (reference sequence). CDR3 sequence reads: CSASLGDGDTQYF. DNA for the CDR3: TGCAGTGCCTCGTTAGGGGATGGGGATACGCAGTATTTT.

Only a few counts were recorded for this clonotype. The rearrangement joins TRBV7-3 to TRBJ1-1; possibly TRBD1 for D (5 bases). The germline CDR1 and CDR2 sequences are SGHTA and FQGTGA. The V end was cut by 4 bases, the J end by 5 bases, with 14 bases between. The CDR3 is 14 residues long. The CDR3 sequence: CASSSGSGNTEAFF. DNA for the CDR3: TGTGCCAGCAGCTCTGGGTCAGGGAATACTGAAGCTTTCTTT.

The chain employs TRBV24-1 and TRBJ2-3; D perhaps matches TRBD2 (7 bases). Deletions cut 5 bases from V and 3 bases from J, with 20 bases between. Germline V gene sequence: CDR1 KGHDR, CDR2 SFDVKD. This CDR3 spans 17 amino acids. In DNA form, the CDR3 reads TGTGCCACCAGTGCCTCCTGGGGGGGGGCGGGTACAGATACGCAGTATTTT. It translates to CATSASWGGAGTDTQYF.

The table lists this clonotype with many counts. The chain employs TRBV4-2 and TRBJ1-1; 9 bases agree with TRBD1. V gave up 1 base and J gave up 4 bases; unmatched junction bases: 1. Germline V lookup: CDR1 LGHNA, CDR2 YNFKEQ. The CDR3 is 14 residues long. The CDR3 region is CASSQGQGGTEAFF. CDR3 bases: TGTGCCAGCAGCCAAGGACAGGGGGGCACTGAAGCTTTCTTT.

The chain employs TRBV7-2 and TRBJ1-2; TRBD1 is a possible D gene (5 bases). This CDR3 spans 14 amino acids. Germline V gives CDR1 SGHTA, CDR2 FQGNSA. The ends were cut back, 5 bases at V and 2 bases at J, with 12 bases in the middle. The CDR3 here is CASSPQGGNYGYTF. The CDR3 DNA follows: TGTGCCAGCAGCCCTCAGGGAGGCAACTATGGCTACACCTTC.

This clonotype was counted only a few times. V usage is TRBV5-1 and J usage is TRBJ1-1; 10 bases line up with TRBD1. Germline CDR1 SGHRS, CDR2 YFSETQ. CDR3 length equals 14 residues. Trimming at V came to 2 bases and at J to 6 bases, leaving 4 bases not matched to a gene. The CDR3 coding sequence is TGCGCCAGCAGCTTAGGGGACAGGGGCGCTGAAGCTTTCTTT. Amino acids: CASSLGDRGAEAFF.

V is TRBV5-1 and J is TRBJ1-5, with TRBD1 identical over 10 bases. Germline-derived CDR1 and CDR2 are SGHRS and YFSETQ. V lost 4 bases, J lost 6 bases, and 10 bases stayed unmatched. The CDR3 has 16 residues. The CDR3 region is CASSLTGTGDGQPQHF. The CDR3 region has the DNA TGCGCCAGCAGCCTAACCGGGACAGGGGATGGTCAGCCCCAGCATTTT.

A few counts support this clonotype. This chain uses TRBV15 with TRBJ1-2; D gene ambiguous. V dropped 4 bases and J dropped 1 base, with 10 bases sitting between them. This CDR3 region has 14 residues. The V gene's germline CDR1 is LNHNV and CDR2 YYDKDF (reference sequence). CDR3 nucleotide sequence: TGTGCCACCAGCACTGACATGGGTAACTATGGCTACACCTTC. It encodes CATSTDMGNYGYTF.

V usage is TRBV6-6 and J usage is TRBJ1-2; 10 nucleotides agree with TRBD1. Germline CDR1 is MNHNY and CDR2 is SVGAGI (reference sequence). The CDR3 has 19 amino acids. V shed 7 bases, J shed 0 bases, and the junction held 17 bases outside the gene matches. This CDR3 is CASTLPEGQGMGTNYGYTF. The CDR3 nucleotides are TGTGCCAGCACCCTACCAGAGGGACAGGGGATGGGCACTAACTATGGCTACACCTTC.

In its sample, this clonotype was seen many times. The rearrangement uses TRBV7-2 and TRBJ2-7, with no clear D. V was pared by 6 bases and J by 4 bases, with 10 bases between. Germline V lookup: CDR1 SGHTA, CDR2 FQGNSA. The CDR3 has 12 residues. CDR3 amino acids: CASSWGSYEQYF. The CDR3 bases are TGTGCCAGCAGTTGGGGATCGTACGAGCAGTACTTC.

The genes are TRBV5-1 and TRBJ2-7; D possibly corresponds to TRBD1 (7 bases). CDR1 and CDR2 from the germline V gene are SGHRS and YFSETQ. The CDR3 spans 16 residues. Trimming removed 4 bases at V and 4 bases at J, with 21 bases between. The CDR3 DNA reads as TGCGCCAGCAGCCCCCCGGTGGAGGGGGCTCGTTACGAGCAGTACTTC. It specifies CASSPPVEGARYEQYF.

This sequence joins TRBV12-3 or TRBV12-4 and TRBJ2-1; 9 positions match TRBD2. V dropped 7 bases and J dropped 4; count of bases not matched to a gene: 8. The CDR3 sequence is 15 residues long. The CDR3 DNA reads TGTGCCAGCATCCGGGGGCGGGGGGGATACAATGAGCAGTTCTTC. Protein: CASIRGRGGYNEQFF.

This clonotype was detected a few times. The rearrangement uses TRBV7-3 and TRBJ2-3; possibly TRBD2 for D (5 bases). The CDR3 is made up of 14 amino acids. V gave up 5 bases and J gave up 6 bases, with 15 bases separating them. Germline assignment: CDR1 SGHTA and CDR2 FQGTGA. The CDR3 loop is CASSLLWPGDTQYF. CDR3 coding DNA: TGTGCCAGCAGCCTTCTCTGGCCGGGGGATACGCAGTATTTT.

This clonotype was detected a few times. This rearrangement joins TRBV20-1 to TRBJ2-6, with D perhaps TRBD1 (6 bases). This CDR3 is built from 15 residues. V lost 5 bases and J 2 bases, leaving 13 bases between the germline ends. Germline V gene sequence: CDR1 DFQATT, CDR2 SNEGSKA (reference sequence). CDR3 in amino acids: CSAPGRGAGANVLTF. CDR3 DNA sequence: TGCAGTGCTCCGGGCAGGGGTGCTGGGGCCAACGTCCTGACTTTC.